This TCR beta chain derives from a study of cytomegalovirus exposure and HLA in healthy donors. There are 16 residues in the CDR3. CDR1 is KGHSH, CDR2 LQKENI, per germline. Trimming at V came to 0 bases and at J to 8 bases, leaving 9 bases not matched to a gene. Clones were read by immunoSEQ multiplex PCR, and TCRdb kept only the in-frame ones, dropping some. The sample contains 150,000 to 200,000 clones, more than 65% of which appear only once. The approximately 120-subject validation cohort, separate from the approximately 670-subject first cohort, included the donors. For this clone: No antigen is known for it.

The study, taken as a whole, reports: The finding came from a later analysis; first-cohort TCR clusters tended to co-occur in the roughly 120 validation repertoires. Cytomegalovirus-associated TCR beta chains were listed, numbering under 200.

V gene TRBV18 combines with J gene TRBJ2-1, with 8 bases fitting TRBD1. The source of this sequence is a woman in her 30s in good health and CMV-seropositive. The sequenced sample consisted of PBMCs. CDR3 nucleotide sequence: TGTGCCAGCTCACCACCGAACAGGGGGTCGGTCGATGAGCAGTTCTTC. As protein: CASSPPNRGSVDEQFF. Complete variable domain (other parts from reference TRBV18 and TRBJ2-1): NAGVMQNPRHLVRRRGQEARLRCSPMKGHSHVYWYRQLPEEGLKFMVYLQKENIIDESGMPKERFSAEFPKEGPSILRIQQVVRGDSAAYFCASSPPNRGSVDEQFFGPGTRLTVL.